Each of the 7 T cell receptor beta chains below was sequenced from the same sample in a study of blood T cell repertoires in COVID-19. TCRdb keeps only in-frame clones here, not all; method: immunoSEQ multiplex PCR. The sample includes about 64,000 clones, under 90% seen only once; the top ten take 3.2%. The source material was peripheral blood. The receptors shown here come from a man aged 45-65 years with active COVID-19.

CDR3 in amino acids: CAIRDISYEQYF. CDR3 DNA: TGTGCCATCAGGGACATCTCCTACGAGCAGTACTTC. The rearrangement links TRBV10-3 to TRBJ2-7, with D possibly being TRBD1 (5 bases). The CDR3 spans 12 residues. The V end was cut by 6 bases, the J end by 0 bases, with 6 bases between. Germline values: CDR1 ENHRY, CDR2 SYGVKD.

This CDR3 reads CASSVTDQYEQYF. The CDR3 region has the DNA TGTGCCAGCAGCGTGACAGACCAGTACGAGCAGTACTTC. V and J are TRBV9 and TRBJ2-7; D is possibly TRBD1 (5 bases). The CDR3 contains 13 residues. Germline CDR1 reads SGDLS; CDR2 reads YYNGEE. Trimming cost V 2 bases and J 4 bases, with 10 bases left between them.

The chain's CDR3 is CASSRQGGDTEAFF. The CDR3 DNA is TGTGCCAGCAGCCGACAGGGTGGGGACACTGAAGCTTTCTTT. The V and J genes are TRBV6-2 or TRBV6-3 and TRBJ1-1; 7 bases agree with TRBD1. With V trimmed by 6 bases and J by 3 bases, 7 bases remained unmatched. This CDR3 comprises 14 residues. Germline lookup yields CDR1 MNHEY and CDR2 SVGEGT.

The chain recombines TRBV24-1 with TRBJ2-7, with TRBD2 matching 10 bases. CDR1 is KGHDR and CDR2 is SFDVKD in the germline V gene. V shed 5 bases, J shed 4 bases, and the junction held 4 bases outside the gene matches. This CDR3 is built from 14 residues. CDR3 in amino acids: CATSGGLAPYEQYF. For the CDR3, the DNA is TGTGCCACCAGTGGGGGACTAGCGCCTTACGAGCAGTACTTC.

The V and J genes are TRBV20-1 and TRBJ1-5; the D is unclear. V lost 0 bases, J lost 10 bases, and 7 bases lay in between. The CDR3 spans 11 residues. The germline gives CDR1 DFQATT, CDR2 SNEGSKA (reference sequence). The CDR3 nucleotides read TGCAGTGCTAGAGATCTAGGTCCCCAGCATTTT. Residues: CSARDLGPQHF.

The chain has TRBV5-5 and TRBJ2-3; a weak D match, TRBD1 (6 bases). Germline lookup yields CDR1 SGHKS and CDR2 YYEKEE (reference sequence). V was trimmed by 4 bases and J by 0 bases, leaving 9 bases between them. The CDR3 is made up of 14 amino acids. The CDR3 loop is CASSRQGSTDTQYF. The CDR3 DNA is TGTGCCAGCAGCCGGCAGGGGAGCACAGATACGCAGTATTTT.

This clone showed up just once. The V and J genes are TRBV19 and TRBJ2-2; 8 nucleotides match TRBD1. The CDR3 contains 16 residues. V trimming: 5 bases; J trimming: 1 base; junction bases outside the gene matches: 6. Germline V gene data show CDR1 as LNHDA and CDR2 as SQIVND (reference sequence). The CDR3 is CASSPPGQENTGELFF. The DNA of the CDR3 is TGTGCCAGTAGTCCACCGGGACAGGAGAACACCGGGGAGCTGTTTTTT.